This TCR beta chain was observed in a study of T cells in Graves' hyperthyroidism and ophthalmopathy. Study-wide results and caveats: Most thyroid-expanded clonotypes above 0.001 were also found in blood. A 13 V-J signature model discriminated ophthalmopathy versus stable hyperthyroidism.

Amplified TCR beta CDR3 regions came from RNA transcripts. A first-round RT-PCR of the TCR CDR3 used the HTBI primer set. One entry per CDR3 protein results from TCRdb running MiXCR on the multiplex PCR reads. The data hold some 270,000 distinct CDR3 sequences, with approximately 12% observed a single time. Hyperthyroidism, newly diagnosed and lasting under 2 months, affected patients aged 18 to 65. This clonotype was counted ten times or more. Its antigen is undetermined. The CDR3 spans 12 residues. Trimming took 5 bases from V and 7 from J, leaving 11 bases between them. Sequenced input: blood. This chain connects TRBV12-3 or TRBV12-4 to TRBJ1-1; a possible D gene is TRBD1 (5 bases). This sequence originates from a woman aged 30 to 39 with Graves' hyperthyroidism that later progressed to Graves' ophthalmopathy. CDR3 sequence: CASSTHRFEAFF. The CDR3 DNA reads TGTGCCAGCAGTACACACAGGTTTGAAGCTTTCTTT.